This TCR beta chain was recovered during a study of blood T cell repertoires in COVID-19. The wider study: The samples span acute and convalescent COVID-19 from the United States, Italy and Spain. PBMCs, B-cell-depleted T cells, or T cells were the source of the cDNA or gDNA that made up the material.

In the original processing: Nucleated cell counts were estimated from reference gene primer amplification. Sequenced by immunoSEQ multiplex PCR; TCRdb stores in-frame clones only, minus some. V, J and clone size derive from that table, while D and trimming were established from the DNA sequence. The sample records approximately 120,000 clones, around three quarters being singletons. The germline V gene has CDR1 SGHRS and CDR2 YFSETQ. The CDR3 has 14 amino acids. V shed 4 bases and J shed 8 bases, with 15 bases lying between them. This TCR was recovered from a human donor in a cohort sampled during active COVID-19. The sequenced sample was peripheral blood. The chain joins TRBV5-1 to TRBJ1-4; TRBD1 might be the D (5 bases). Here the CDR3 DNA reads TGCGCCAGCAGCCCTGGAAGGGAGGGGGAAAAACTGTTTTTT. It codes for CASSPGREGEKLFF.